This T cell receptor beta chain was identified in a study of early T cells in non-severe SARS-CoV-2 infection. Study in general: Unsorted whole-blood RNA was sequenced in bulk, leaving chains unpaired. Study-level results: In VDJdb matching, anti-spike CD8 responses were favored while private and CD4 specificities went missing.

This clonotype has at least ten counts. Its antigen is still unknown. Its ends do not fully match the called genes, so a read error is possible. Researchers tagged individual cDNA molecules with unique molecular identifiers. MiXCR, applied by TCRdb to the 5' RACE reads, yields one record per CDR3 protein. The sample carries about 58,000 distinct CDR3 sequences, about an eighth recorded once. Germline CDR1 reads LNHDA; CDR2 reads SQIVND (reference sequence). This CDR3 is 15 amino acids long. The sample comprised whole blood. This TCR was recovered from an adult who was a healthcare worker with PCR-confirmed SARS-CoV-2 infection or an uninfected control (not recorded which). This chain links TRBV19 with TRBJ1-4; D is possibly TRBD1 (6 bases). The CDR3 DNA sequence: TGTGCCAGTAGCATAGGACAGAGCCTTAATGAAAAACTGTTTTTT. This codes for CASSIGQSLNEKLFF.